These 30 T cell receptor beta chains originate from one sample sequenced in a study of shared clonotypes between healthy human individuals. Data came from immunoSEQ multiplex PCR; TCRdb stores just in-frame clones and leaves some out. In the table there are approximately 2,200,000 clones, roughly 91% of which are singletons. CD8 cells regarded as naive lacked CD45RO, were positively chosen for CCR7, and omitted terminally differentiated effector memory CD45RA+ cells. What was sequenced was naive CD8+ T cells from PBMCs. These receptors all stem from a man between 18 and 35 years old in good health. Some clones in this sample may be carry-over from other donors' samples.

Concerning this clone itself: One base away lies a much larger clone, so this may be a sequencing read error. Within the sample, other DNA sequences also encode this same CDR3. The chain uses TRBV5-6 and TRBJ1-5; D is unresolved. V was pared by 2 bases and J by 4 bases, with 4 bases between. The germline CDR1 and CDR2 sequences are SGHDT and YYEEEE. The CDR3 is 12 amino acids. The CDR3 region is CASSFGNQPQHF. As DNA, the CDR3 is TGTGCCAGCAGCTTTGGGAATCAGCCCCAGCATTTT.

The chain couples TRBV7-9 to TRBJ2-5; D gene uncertain. The germline CDR1 and CDR2 sequences are SEHNR and FQNEAQ (reference sequence). With 3 bases removed from V and 3 bases from J, the gap between germline ends came to 5 bases. There are 12 residues in the CDR3. The CDR3 DNA reads TGTGCCAGCAGCTTTGCGGAAGAGACCCAGTACTTC. As protein: CASSFAEETQYF.

Worth noting for this clone: Other DNA sequences of this sample code for an identical CDR3. The chain employs TRBV7-9 and TRBJ1-2, with D perhaps matching TRBD1 (6 bases). CDR3 length: 14 amino acids. The V and J ends lost 1 base and 5 bases respectively, with 11 bases between them. CDR1 is SEHNR and CDR2 is FQNEAQ in the germline V gene (reference sequence). The CDR3 protein is CASSLGRGNYGYTF. CDR3 DNA sequence: TGTGCCAGCAGCTTAGGAAGGGGGAATTATGGCTACACCTTC.

The chain recombines TRBV30 with TRBJ1-5, with 7 bases matching TRBD1. CDR3 length equals 14 residues. Looked up from germline, CDR1 is GTSNPN and CDR2 is SVGIG (reference sequence). With 4 bases clipped from V and 5 bases from J, the junction kept 8 bases outside the gene matches. CDR3 nucleotides: TGTGCCTGGACGAAGACAGGGACGCATCAGCCCCAGCATTTT. It specifies CAWTKTGTHQPQHF.

This sequence joins TRBV27 and TRBJ1-5; D gene ambiguous. V dropped 4 bases and J dropped 1 base, with 14 bases sitting between them. The CDR3 has 16 residues. Germline CDR1 reads MNHEY; CDR2 reads SMNVEV (reference sequence). The CDR3 region has the DNA TGTGCCAGCAGTTCATCCTTTGGGGAAAGCAATCAGCCCCAGCATTTT. It translates to CASSSSFGESNQPQHF.

This chain links TRBV5-5 with TRBJ2-1; TRBD1 agrees at 9 bases. The CDR3 has 14 amino acids. Germline values: CDR1 SGHKS, CDR2 YYEKEE (reference sequence). V gave up 5 bases and J gave up 4 bases; unmatched junction bases: 4. Here the CDR3 DNA reads TGTGCCAGCAGACCCGGGACAGGGTACAATGAGCAGTTCTTC. Translating it yields CASRPGTGYNEQFF.

The chain couples TRBV9 to TRBJ2-7; D perhaps matches TRBD2 (6 bases). This CDR3 contains 12 residues. With 3 bases removed from V and 7 bases from J, the gap between germline ends came to 11 bases. Germline CDR1 reads SGDLS; CDR2 reads YYNGEE. Here the CDR3 reads CASSDSGWEQYF. CDR3 sequence (DNA): TGTGCCAGCAGCGACAGCGGGTGGGAGCAGTACTTC.

The rearrangement joins TRBV4-3 to TRBJ2-1, with TRBD2 as a possible D gene (5 bases). The germline V gene has CDR1 LGHNA and CDR2 YSLEER. The V end lost 1 base, the J end lost 6 bases, and 10 bases lay between the germline ends. CDR3 length: 14 amino acids. The CDR3 DNA follows: TGCGCCAGCAGCCAAGGGCTAGGGAGCAATGAGCAGTTCTTC. The encoded protein is CASSQGLGSNEQFF.

This chain uses TRBV11-2 with TRBJ2-2; 12 nucleotides agree with TRBD1. Losses at the gene ends were 6 bases for V and 6 bases for J; bases not matched to a gene: 5. This CDR3 has 15 residues. Germline values: CDR1 SGHAT, CDR2 FQNNGV. Here the CDR3 reads CASSSGTGGAGELFF. The CDR3 DNA reads TGTGCCAGCAGTTCCGGGACAGGGGGCGCCGGGGAGCTGTTTTTT.

The V call is TRBV7-8, the J call TRBJ2-7; D call uncertain. The CDR3 covers 16 residues. CDR1 SGHVS and CDR2 FQNEAQ come from the germline V gene. V was cut by 1 base and J by 5 bases, with 18 bases left in between. CDR3 sequence (DNA): TGTGCCAGCAGCTTAGTTGATGCAGTGCCGACCCACGAGCAGTACTTC. Protein: CASSLVDAVPTHEQYF.

This chain uses TRBV7-2 with TRBJ2-1; D is unclear. This CDR3 is built from 17 residues. The germline V gene encodes CDR1 SGHTA and CDR2 FQGNSA. V was shortened by 3 bases and J by 2 bases, with 17 bases between the two germline ends. CDR3 in amino acids: CASSFDLGPTAYNEQFF. CDR3 DNA sequence: TGTGCCAGCAGCTTCGACCTCGGTCCTACTGCCTACAATGAGCAGTTCTTC.

The chain couples TRBV4-1 to TRBJ2-4, with D tentatively TRBD1 or TRBD2 (6 bases each). The germline V and J ends were trimmed by 8 bases and 0 bases, with 14 bases remaining between them. The CDR3 extends over 15 amino acids. Germline-derived CDR1 and CDR2 are MGHRA and YSYEKL. CDR3 sequence: CASRGPVLAKNIQYF. The DNA for the CDR3 is TGCGCCAGCCGGGGGCCAGTCCTAGCCAAAAACATTCAGTACTTC.

This clone is a singleton in its sample. The rearrangement links TRBV5-1 to TRBJ1-2; D is uncertain. V gave up 4 bases and J gave up 2 bases, with 9 bases separating them. Germline V gives CDR1 SGHRS, CDR2 YFSETQ. This CDR3 region has 13 residues. The CDR3 here is CASSPTENYGYTF. CDR3 DNA: TGCGCCAGCAGCCCGACCGAAAACTATGGCTACACCTTC. Complete variable domain (other parts from reference TRBV5-1 and TRBJ1-2): KAGVTQTPRYLIKTRGQQVTLSCSPISGHRSVSWYQQTPGQGLQFLFEYFSETQRNKGNFPGRFSGRQFSNSRSEMNVSTLELGDSALYLCASSPTENYGYTFGSGTRLTVV.

The J gene is TRBJ2-3, the V gene TRBV28, with a weak D call TRBD1 (5 bases). V shed 4 bases and J shed 0 bases, with 26 bases lying between them. The germline V gene encodes CDR1 MDHEN and CDR2 SYDVKM. CDR3 length: 20 residues. The CDR3 loop is CASSYPRLEGLQASTDTQYF. The CDR3 DNA follows: TGTGCCAGCAGTTACCCCAGATTAGAAGGGCTACAGGCGAGCACAGATACGCAGTATTTT.

CDR3 protein: CASSLRLEFADTQYF. Here the CDR3 DNA reads TGTGCCAGCAGCTTGCGGTTAGAGTTCGCAGATACGCAGTATTTT. The chain has TRBV5-8 and TRBJ2-3; D unresolved. Per germline, CDR1 SGHTS and CDR2 YDEGEE. The CDR3 is made up of 15 amino acids. V gave up 1 base and J gave up 4 bases, with 13 bases separating them.

The V and J genes are TRBV29-1 and TRBJ1-2; 9 bases map to TRBD1. The CDR3 covers 13 residues. Germline CDR1 and CDR2: SQVTM and ANQGSEA. With 7 bases clipped from V and 4 bases from J, the junction kept 7 bases outside the gene matches. Here the CDR3 DNA reads TGCAGCGCTCGGGGACAGGGTACCTATGGCTACACCTTC. Protein: CSARGQGTYGYTF.

V gene TRBV6-5 combines with J gene TRBJ2-1; 8 bases line up with TRBD1. The V segment lost 4 bases and the J segment 6 bases; nucleotides outside the gene matches: 2. Germline values: CDR1 MNHEY, CDR2 SVGAGI. The CDR3 loop spans 13 amino acids. CDR3 in amino acids: CASSWTGLNEQFF. DNA of the CDR3: TGTGCCAGCAGTTGGACAGGGCTCAATGAGCAGTTCTTC.

J is TRBJ2-7 and V is TRBV10-1; 7 nucleotides match TRBD2. J lost 5 bases, V lost 3 bases, and 7 bases had no gene match. Germline CDR1 is WNHNN and CDR2 is SYGVQD (reference sequence). The CDR3 consists of 14 residues. This CDR3 is CASSDGGSGNEQYF. Written as DNA, the CDR3 is TGCGCCAGCAGTGATGGCGGGAGTGGCAACGAGCAGTACTTC.

As concerns this clone: Distinct nucleotide sequences in the sample also encode this CDR3. The J gene is TRBJ2-1, the V gene TRBV6-5; TRBD2 aligns across 10 bases. Unmatched junction bases numbered 2, after V lost 4 bases and J lost 2 bases. This CDR3 has 15 amino acids. Germline V gene sequence: CDR1 MNHEY, CDR2 SVGAGI. DNA of the CDR3: TGTGCCAGCAGTTGGACTAGCGGTACCTACAATGAGCAGTTCTTC. This translates into CASSWTSGTYNEQFF.

The gene calls are TRBV19 and TRBJ2-7; TRBD1 might be the D (6 bases). Germline V gene lookup returns CDR1 LNHDA and CDR2 SQIVND (reference sequence). The CDR3 contains 16 residues. With 6 bases removed from V and 2 bases from J, the gap between germline ends came to 20 bases. The CDR3: CASSPTGNRKPYEQYF. CDR3 sequence (DNA): TGTGCCAGTAGCCCTACAGGGAATAGAAAACCCTACGAGCAGTACTTC.

The chain joins TRBV7-2 to TRBJ2-3; 7 positions match TRBD2. This CDR3 has 16 residues. Trimming took 4 bases from V and 2 from J; bases not matched to a gene: 9. Germline CDR1 and CDR2: SGHTA and FQGNSA. DNA for the CDR3: TGTGCCAGCAGCTCCACTAGCGCGCTGCTCACAGATACGCAGTATTTT. Protein: CASSSTSALLTDTQYF.

V is TRBV7-9 and J is TRBJ1-1; no clear D. The CDR3 has 15 residues. The germline V gene has CDR1 SEHNR and CDR2 FQNEAQ (reference sequence). The V and J ends lost 7 bases and 0 bases respectively, with 15 bases between them. In DNA form, the CDR3 reads TGTGCCAGCAACGATAACGGGGTGGTGAACACTGAAGCTTTCTTT. This encodes CASNDNGVVNTEAFF.

A note on this clone: A read error may account for a junction end that differs from germline. The chain joins TRBV28 to TRBJ1-1; no definite D call. Germline V gene sequence: CDR1 MDHEN, CDR2 SYDVKM. CDR3 size: 13 residues. The CDR3 loop reads CASSLGGNSEAFF. In nucleotides, the CDR3 is TGTGCCAGCAGTTTAGGCGGGAACTCTGAAGCTTTCTTT.

This clone was picked up a small number of times. This sample includes further DNA sequences coding for the same CDR3. In nucleotides, the CDR3 is TGTGCCAGCAGCTCTCAGGGGAACACTGAAGCTTTCTTT. Protein product: CASSSQGNTEAFF. V usage is TRBV27 and J usage is TRBJ1-1, with TRBD1 as a possible D gene (5 bases). The CDR3 is 13 amino acids. CDR1 is MNHEY and CDR2 is SMNVEV in the germline V gene (reference sequence). The ends were cut back, 6 bases at V and 1 base at J, with 9 bases in the middle.

To note about this clone: Other DNA sequences in this sample translate to the same CDR3. The chain recombines TRBV5-6 with TRBJ1-1; D remains ambiguous. V lost 0 bases and J lost 7, with 4 bases in between. The CDR3 runs 11 residues. Germline lookup yields CDR1 SGHDT and CDR2 YYEEEE. CDR3 in DNA: TGTGCCAGCAGCTTGGGAGGTGAAGCTTTCTTT. Protein sequence: CASSLGGEAFF.

The chain has TRBV7-9 and TRBJ2-7; D is perhaps TRBD1 (7 bases). Per the germline V gene, CDR1 is SEHNR and CDR2 is FQNEAQ (reference sequence). CDR3 size: 15 residues. V lost 5 bases, J lost 4 bases, and 18 bases lay in between. CDR3 DNA: TGTGCCAGCAGCGAACACAGGGGACTCTCGTACGAGCAGTACTTC. It yields the protein CASSEHRGLSYEQYF.

V is TRBV4-2 and J is TRBJ2-3; D remains unclear. This CDR3 contains 12 residues. Germline lookup yields CDR1 LGHNA and CDR2 YNFKEQ. V shed 4 bases and J shed 4 bases, with 6 bases lying between them. In DNA, the CDR3 is TGTGCCAGCAGCCCTCAACCAGATACGCAGTATTTT. Translated, it gives CASSPQPDTQYF.

This chain connects TRBV9 to TRBJ2-7; 11 nucleotides line up with TRBD2. After removal of 2 bases from V and 0 bases from J, the junction contained 7 bases not matched to a gene. The germline V gene has CDR1 SGDLS and CDR2 YYNGEE. The CDR3 is made up of 17 amino acids. The CDR3 protein is CASSVTGTSGGSYEQYF. CDR3 sequence (DNA): TGTGCCAGCAGCGTGACCGGGACTAGCGGAGGCTCCTACGAGCAGTACTTC. The variable domain in full, with the rest retrieved from reference TRBV9 and TRBJ2-7, is DSGVTQTPKHLITATGQRVTLRCSPRSGDLSVYWYQQSLDQGLQFLIQYYNGEERAKGNILERFSAQQFPDLHSELNLSSLELGDSALYFCASSVTGTSGGSYEQYFGPGTRLTVT.

V is TRBV7-2 and J is TRBJ2-1; D is unclear. This CDR3 is built from 15 residues. Trimming took off 0 bases at V and 4 bases at J, with 10 bases between the two ends. Germline CDR1 reads SGHTA; CDR2 reads FQGNSA. The CDR3: CASSLATLDYNEQFF. The CDR3 DNA follows: TGTGCCAGCAGCTTAGCGACCTTAGATTACAATGAGCAGTTCTTC.

The chain carries TRBV5-6 and TRBJ1-4, with TRBD1 matching 8 bases. The CDR3 is 15 amino acids. CDR1 SGHDT and CDR2 YYEEEE come from the germline V gene. Trimming cost V 4 bases and J 4 bases; bases outside gene matches: 6. The CDR3 here is CASSTGTGINEKLFF. The CDR3 coding sequence is TGTGCCAGCAGCACCGGGACAGGCATTAATGAAAAACTGTTTTTT.